This is a list of T cell receptor beta chains from one sample in a study of cytomegalovirus exposure and HLA in healthy donors. Produced via immunoSEQ multiplex PCR; TCRdb's table is partial and in-frame only. The sample records roughly 100,000 clones, 85% being singletons. The material sequenced was PBMCs. These receptors originate from a man in his late teens or twenties in good health and CMV-seropositive. Each CDR3 is given without its conserved first and last residue.

v_call	j_call	cdr3_aa
TRBV27	TRBJ1-1	ASSRSQDVTLSAEAF
TRBV28	TRBJ2-5	ASSSGTRDGETQY
TRBV29-1	TRBJ1-2	SVVTTGGYGYT
TRBV28	TRBJ1-2	ASRVDRYPLGYT
TRBV5-1	TRBJ2-5	ASSLGLEAETQY
TRBV18	TRBJ1-1	ASSPLSGGGTEAF
TRBV6-1	TRBJ1-5	ASSEGPWDRPNQPQH
TRBV6-5	TRBJ2-2	ASSYGGTLGTGELF
TRBV9	TRBJ1-1	ASSVEGGIPMNTEAF
TRBV28	TRBJ1-5	ASSFGRTRGQPQH
TRBV6-5	TRBJ1-2	ASRPTPTGVYGYT
TRBV28	TRBJ1-1	ASSFWDYPNRDSEAF
TRBV7-6	TRBJ2-7	ASSLTSGSRYEQY
TRBV19	TRBJ2-1	ASRERGGSSDEQF
TRBV10-3	TRBJ2-2	AISSGGQGSSGELF
TRBV5-6	TRBJ2-1	ASSLGPGEGSGYNEQF
TRBV11-2	TRBJ1-2	ASSSTQGNGYT
TRBV28	TRBJ1-2	ASGTGPDGYT
TRBV7-9	TRBJ2-7	ASSQEAGSSYEQY
TRBV6-1	TRBJ2-1	AIPVRTGNNEQF
TRBV5-1	TRBJ2-2	ASSRSDREFESGELF
TRBV6-5	TRBJ2-2	ASSQDRGDTGELF
TRBV7-9	TRBJ2-1	ASQAPLYNEQF
TRBV7-7	TRBJ2-2	ASSSGLAGVGTGELF
TRBV15	TRBJ1-1	ATSGGEAGQGVRTEAF
TRBV27	TRBJ2-3	ASSLSTSALTDTQY
TRBV27	TRBJ1-1	ASGDRLPNTEAF
TRBV14	TRBJ2-7	ASSQWDRAHEQY
TRBV5-1	TRBJ1-1	ASSLFDRETEAF
TRBV7-6	TRBJ1-1	ASSLAIGDIDTEAF
TRBV5-1	TRBJ2-1	ASSLGGPAGYNEQF
TRBV2	TRBJ2-5	ASRVNLAGGPGETQY
TRBV6-5	TRBJ1-5	ASAGQENQPQH
TRBV19	TRBJ1-2	ASSRGTGGVGGYT
TRBV4-1	TRBJ2-3	ASSQEPDRGLSDTQY